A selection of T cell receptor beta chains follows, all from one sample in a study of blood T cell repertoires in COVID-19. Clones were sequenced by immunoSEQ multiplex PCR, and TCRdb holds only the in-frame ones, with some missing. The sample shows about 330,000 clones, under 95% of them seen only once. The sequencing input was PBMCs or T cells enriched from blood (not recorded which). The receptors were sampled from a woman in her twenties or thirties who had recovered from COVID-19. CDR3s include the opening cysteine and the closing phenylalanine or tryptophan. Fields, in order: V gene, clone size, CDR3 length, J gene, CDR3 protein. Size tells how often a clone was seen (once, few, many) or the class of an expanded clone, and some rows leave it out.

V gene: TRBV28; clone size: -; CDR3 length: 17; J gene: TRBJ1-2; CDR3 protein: CASSFSQGGYIGYGYTF
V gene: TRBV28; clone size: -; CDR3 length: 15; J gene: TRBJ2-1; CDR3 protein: CASSLDSHYYNEQFF
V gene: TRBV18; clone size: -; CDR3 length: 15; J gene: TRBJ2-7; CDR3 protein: CASSHTSGSSYEQYF
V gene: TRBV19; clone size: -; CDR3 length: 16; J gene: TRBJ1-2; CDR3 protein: CASSIWSRQTDYGYTF
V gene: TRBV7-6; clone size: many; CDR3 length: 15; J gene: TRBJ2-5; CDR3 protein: CASSSGRVIKETQYF
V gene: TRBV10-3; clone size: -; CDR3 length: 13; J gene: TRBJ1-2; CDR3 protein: CAISEGQGDGYTF
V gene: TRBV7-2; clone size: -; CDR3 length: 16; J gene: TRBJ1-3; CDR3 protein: CASSLRLSSSGNTIYF
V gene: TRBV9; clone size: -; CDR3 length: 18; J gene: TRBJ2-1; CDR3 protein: CASSVGQGTSGGGGEQFF
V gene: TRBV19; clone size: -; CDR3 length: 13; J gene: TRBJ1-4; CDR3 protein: CASSRQGNEKLFF
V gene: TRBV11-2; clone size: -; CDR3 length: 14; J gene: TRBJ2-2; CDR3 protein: CASSFRVGTGELFF
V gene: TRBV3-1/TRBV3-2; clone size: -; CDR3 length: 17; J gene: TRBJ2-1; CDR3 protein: CASSQGLTSGGYDEQFF
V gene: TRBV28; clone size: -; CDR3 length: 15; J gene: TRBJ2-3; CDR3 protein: CASRLLAGPTDTQYF
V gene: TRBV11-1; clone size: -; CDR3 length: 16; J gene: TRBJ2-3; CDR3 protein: CASSPLRRGGLDTQYF
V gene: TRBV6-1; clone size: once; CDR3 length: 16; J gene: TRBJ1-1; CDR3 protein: CASSEFGTGGGTEAFF
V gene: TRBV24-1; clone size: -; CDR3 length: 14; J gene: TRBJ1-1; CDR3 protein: CATSDPGRAHEAFF
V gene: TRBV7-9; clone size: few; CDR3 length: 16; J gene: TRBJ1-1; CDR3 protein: CASSPGQGGMNTEAFF
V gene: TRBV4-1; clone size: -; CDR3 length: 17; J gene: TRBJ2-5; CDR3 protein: CASSQVGQGPYQETQYF
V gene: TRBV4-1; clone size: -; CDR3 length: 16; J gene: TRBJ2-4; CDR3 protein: CASSQGSGGPKRIQYF
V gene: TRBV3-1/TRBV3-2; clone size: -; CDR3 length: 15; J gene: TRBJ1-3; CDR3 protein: CASSQDRVGGNTIYF
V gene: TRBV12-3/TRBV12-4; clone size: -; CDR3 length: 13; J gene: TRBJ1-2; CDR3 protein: CASSTREPGEYTF
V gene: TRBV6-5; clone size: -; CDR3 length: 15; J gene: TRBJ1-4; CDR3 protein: CASGRGQALGEKLFF
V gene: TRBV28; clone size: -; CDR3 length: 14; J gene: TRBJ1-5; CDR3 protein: CASSNRVGIQPQHF
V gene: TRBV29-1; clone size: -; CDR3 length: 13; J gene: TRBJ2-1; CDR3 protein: CSVVWGPYNEQFF
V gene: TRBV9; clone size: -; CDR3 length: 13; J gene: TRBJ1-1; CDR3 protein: CASSAGTGGGAFF
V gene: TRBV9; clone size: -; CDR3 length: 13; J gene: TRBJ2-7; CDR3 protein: CASSVGRGGEQYF
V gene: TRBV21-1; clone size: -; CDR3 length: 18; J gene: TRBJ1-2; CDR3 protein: CASSKVISQGDEDYGYTF
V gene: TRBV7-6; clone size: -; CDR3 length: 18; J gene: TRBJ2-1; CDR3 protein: CASTQTPPGGGSYNEQFF
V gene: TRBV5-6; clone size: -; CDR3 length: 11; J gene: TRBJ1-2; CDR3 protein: CASSSGDGYTF
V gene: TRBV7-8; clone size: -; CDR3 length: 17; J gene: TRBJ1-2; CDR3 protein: CASSPARRRGTNYGYTF
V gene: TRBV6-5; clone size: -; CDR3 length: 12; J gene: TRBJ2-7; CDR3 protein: CASRPQGNEQYF
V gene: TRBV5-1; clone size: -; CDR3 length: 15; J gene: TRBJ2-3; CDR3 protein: CASSGSGEYTDTQYF
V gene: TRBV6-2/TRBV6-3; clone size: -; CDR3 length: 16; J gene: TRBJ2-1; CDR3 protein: CASSTGLAGALYEQFF
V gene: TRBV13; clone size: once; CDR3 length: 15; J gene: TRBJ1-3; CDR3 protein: CASSSLENSGNTIYF
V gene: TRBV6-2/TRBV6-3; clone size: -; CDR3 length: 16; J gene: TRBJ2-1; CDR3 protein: CASSYPTSGRPNEQFF
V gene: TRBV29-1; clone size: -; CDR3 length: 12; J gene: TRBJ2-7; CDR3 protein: CSVERGPYEQYF
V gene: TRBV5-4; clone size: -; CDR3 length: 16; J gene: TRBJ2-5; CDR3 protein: CASSLGLGEGQETQYF
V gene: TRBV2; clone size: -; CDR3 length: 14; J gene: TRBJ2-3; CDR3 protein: CASRPGTNTDTQYF
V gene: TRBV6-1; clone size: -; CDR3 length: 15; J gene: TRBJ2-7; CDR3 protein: CASSDREEGQYEQYF
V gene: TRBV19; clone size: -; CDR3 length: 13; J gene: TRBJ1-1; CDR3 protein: CASSAGAGTEAFF
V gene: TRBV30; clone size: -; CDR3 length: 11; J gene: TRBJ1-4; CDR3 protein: CAWSGGGKLFF
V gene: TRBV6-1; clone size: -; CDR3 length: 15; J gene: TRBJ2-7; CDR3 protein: CASSEDDSLAYEQYF
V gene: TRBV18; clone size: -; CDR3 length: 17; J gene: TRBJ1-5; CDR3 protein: CASSQGVGGFSNQPQHF
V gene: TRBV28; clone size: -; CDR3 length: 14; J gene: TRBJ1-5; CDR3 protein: CASVTPGLNQPQHF
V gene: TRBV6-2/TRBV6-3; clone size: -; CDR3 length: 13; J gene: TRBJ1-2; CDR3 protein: CASSYDRNYGYTF
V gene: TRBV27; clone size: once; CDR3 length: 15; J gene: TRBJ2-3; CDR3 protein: CASSRTLARTDTQYF
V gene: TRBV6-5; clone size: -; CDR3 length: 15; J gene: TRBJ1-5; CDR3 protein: CASSSGTGSNQPQHF